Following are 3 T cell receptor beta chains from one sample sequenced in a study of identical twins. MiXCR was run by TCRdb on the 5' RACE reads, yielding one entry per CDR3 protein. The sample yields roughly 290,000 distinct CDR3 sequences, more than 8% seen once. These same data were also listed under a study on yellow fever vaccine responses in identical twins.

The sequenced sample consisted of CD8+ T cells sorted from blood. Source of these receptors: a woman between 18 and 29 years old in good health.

The CDR3 loop is CASSLIAFEETQYF. CDR3 DNA sequence: TGTGCCAGCAGTTTGATCGCGTTCGAAGAGACCCAGTACTTC. The V call is TRBV28, the J call TRBJ2-5; no clear D gene. V lost 3 bases, J lost 3 bases, and 11 bases lay in between. CDR3 length: 14 amino acids. Germline V gene lookup returns CDR1 MDHEN and CDR2 SYDVKM. Complete variable domain (other parts from reference TRBV28 and TRBJ2-5): DVKVTQSSRYLVKRTGEKVFLECVQDMDHENMFWYRQDPGLGLRLIYFSYDVKMKEKGDIPEGYSVSREKKERFSLILESASTNQTSMYLCASSLIAFEETQYFGPGTRLLVL.

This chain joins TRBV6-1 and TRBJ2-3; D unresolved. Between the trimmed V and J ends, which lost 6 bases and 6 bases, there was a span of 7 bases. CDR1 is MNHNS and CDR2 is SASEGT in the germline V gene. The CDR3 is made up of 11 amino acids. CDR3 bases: TGTGCCAGCAGCTGGGTGGATACGCAGTATTTT. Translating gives CASSWVDTQYF.

The CDR3 sequence is CAWSHTGGTEAFF. The CDR3 coding sequence is TGTGCCTGGAGTCATACTGGCGGCACTGAAGCTTTCTTT. The J gene is TRBJ1-1, the V gene TRBV30; no reliable D call. The germline gives CDR1 GTSNPN, CDR2 SVGIG (reference sequence). CDR3 length: 13 residues. V dropped 2 bases and J dropped 4 bases, with 11 bases sitting between them.